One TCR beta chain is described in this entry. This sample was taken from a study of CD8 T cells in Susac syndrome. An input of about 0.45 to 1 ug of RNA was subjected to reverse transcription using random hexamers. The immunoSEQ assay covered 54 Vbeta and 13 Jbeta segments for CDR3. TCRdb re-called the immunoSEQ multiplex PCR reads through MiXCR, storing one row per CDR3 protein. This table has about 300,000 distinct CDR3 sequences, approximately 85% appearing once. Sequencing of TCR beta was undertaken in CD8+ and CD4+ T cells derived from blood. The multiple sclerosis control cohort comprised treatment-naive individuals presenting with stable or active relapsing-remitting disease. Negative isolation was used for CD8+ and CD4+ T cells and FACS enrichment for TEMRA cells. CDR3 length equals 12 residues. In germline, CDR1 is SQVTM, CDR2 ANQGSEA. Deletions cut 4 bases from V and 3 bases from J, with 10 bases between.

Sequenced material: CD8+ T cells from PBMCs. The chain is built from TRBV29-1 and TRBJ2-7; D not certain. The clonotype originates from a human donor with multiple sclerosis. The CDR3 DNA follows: TGCAGCGTTGGTCTGGGTATCTACGAGCAGTACTTC. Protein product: CSVGLGIYEQYF.